Below are 7 T cell receptor beta chains sequenced from a single sample in a study of blood T cell repertoires in COVID-19. TCRdb's table, derived via immunoSEQ multiplex PCR, lists solely in-frame clones and lacks some. The table lists some 87,000 clones, 70% to 90% of them singletons. The sequencing sample was made of peripheral blood. Source of these receptors: a human donor in a cohort sampled during active COVID-19.

The rearrangement uses TRBV19 and TRBJ1-5; 10 positions agree with TRBD1. CDR3 length: 16 residues. J gave up 2 bases and V 9 bases, and 10 bases lay outside the gene matches. CDR1 is LNHDA and CDR2 is SQIVND in the germline V gene (reference sequence). The CDR3 region has the DNA TGTGCCAGCTCCAGGGACAGGGGTGCGCGCAATCAGCCCCAGCATTTT. It is translated as CASSRDRGARNQPQHF.

The chain combines TRBV5-1 with TRBJ1-6; 9 nucleotides match TRBD1. The CDR3 extends over 16 amino acids. The V gene end was trimmed by 4 bases and the J gene end by 7 bases; junction bases not matched to a gene: 9. CDR1 and CDR2 from the germline V gene are SGHRS and YFSETQ. The CDR3 nucleotides read TGCGCCAGCAGCACCTTTTTTGGGACAGGGAATTCACCCCTCCACTTT. Translated, it gives CASSTFFGTGNSPLHF.

This sequence joins TRBV28 and TRBJ1-3; TRBD1 is a possible D gene (5 bases). The V and J ends lost 6 bases and 4 bases respectively, with 13 bases between them. The CDR3 is 14 residues long. Germline V gives CDR1 MDHEN, CDR2 SYDVKM. CDR3 in amino acids: CASRSGGAGNTIYF. CDR3 nucleotide sequence: TGTGCCAGCAGGTCAGGCGGGGCAGGAAACACCATATATTTT.

The CDR3 region is CASSSGQGEQYF. CDR3 sequence (DNA): TGTGCCAGCAGCTCCGGGCAGGGGGAGCAGTACTTC. The gene calls are TRBV6-2 or TRBV6-3 and TRBJ2-7; maybe TRBD1 (6 bases). The ends were cut back, 6 bases at V and 7 bases at J, with 13 bases in the middle. The CDR3 is made up of 12 amino acids. In germline, CDR1 is MNHEY, CDR2 SVGEGT.

This chain joins TRBV11-2 and TRBJ2-7, with 7 bases that match TRBD2. CDR1 SGHAT and CDR2 FQNNGV come from the germline V gene. Germline trimming cut 7 bases from V and 2 bases from J; bases unmatched to any gene: 11. The CDR3 has 15 residues. CDR3 sequence (DNA): TGTGCCAGCATCTGGGGCGGGGGAGGGCCCTACGAGCAGTACTTC. It is translated as CASIWGGGGPYEQYF.

The CDR3 DNA sequence: TGTGCCAGCAGTTCCCTGGACTTGGGACAGAACACTGAAGCTTTCTTT. Its protein is CASSSLDLGQNTEAFF. The rearrangement uses TRBV6-5 and TRBJ1-1; perhaps TRBD1 as D (6 bases). Trimming took 4 bases from V and 1 from J, leaving 16 bases between them. The germline gives CDR1 MNHEY, CDR2 SVGAGI. The CDR3 extends over 16 amino acids.

This sequence joins TRBV9 and TRBJ2-7, with TRBD1 identical over 10 bases. CDR3 length: 14 residues. The junction had 7 bases not matched to a gene; V was cut back by 3 bases and J by 7 bases. Germline assignment: CDR1 SGDLS and CDR2 YYNGEE. In nucleotides, the CDR3 is TGTGCCAGCAGCGGCAGACAGGGGGCGGGTGAGCAGTACTTC. Its protein is CASSGRQGAGEQYF.